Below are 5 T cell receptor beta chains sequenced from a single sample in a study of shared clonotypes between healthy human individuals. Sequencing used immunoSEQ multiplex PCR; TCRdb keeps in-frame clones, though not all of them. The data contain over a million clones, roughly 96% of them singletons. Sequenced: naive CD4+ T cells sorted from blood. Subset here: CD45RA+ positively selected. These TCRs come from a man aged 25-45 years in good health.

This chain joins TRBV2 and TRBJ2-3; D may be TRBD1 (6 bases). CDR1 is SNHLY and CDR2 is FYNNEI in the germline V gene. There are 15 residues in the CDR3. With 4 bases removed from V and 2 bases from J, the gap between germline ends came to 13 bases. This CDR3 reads CASSVDSQNTDTQYF. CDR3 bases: TGTGCCAGCAGTGTGGACAGCCAAAACACAGATACGCAGTATTTT.

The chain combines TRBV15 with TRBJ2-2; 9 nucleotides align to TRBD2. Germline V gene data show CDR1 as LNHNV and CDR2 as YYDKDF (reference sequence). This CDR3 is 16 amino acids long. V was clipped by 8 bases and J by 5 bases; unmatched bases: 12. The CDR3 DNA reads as TGTGCCACCCTTGCCCTAGCGGGGATTCATACCGGGGAGCTGTTTTTT. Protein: CATLALAGIHTGELFF.

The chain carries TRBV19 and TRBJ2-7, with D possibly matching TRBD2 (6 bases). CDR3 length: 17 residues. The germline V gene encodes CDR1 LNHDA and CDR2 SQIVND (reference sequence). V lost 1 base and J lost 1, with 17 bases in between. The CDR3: CASSIGGSGTPSYEQYF. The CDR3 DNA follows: TGTGCCAGTAGTATAGGGGGGTCGGGGACTCCATCCTACGAGCAGTACTTC.

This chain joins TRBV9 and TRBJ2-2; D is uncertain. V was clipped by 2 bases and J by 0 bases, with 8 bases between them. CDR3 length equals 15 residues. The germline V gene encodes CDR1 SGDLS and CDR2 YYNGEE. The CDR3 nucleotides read TGTGCCAGCAGCGTTTTAGGAACGAACACCGGGGAGCTGTTTTTT. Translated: CASSVLGTNTGELFF.

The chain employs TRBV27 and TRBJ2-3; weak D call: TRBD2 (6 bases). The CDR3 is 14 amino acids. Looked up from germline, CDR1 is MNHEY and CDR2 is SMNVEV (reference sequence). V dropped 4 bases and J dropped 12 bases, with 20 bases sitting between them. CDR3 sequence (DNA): TGTGCCAGCAGTTCACCATTCTCCGGGACTCTTCAGTATTTT. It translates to CASSSPFSGTLQYF.